The 14 T cell receptor beta chains given below trace back to one sample, sequenced in a study of regulatory T cells in long-lasting Graves disease. According to the study, TCR beta libraries were built with iRepertoire HTBI primers and CDR3-region Arm-PCR. MiXCR was run by TCRdb on the multiplex PCR reads, yielding one entry per CDR3 protein. The sample includes some 370,000 distinct CDR3 sequences, around 11% seen only once; the top ten take approximately 17%. Sample time point: newly diagnosed GD, antithyroid drugs for less than 3 months. Construction of the TCR library relied on RNA isolated from PBMCs. The sample also formed part of further work on T cells in Graves' hyperthyroidism and ophthalmopathy.

The sequenced sample was peripheral blood mononuclear cells (PBMCs), obtained at new diagnosis, from a patient treated with antithyroid drugs. Source of these receptors: a woman aged 18-30 years with Graves disease.

This clonotype was observed many times. This sequence joins TRBV12-3 or TRBV12-4 and TRBJ2-3, with D hard to call. V was shortened by 0 bases and J by 3 bases, with 19 bases between the two germline ends. This CDR3 spans 18 amino acids. The CDR3 DNA is TGTGCCAGCAGTTTAGCCCCCGGTGCCGGGTTGCATACAGATACGCAGTATTTT. It encodes CASSLAPGAGLHTDTQYF.

Only a few counts were recorded for this clonotype. V gene TRBV4-1 combines with J gene TRBJ2-7; 9 nucleotides line up with TRBD1. The CDR3 runs 15 residues. The junction had 4 bases not matched to a gene; V was cut back by 1 base and J by 3 bases. The germline CDR1 and CDR2 sequences are MGHRA and YSYEKL. CDR3 amino acids: CASSQGTGEFYEQYF. The CDR3, as DNA: TGCGCCAGCAGCCAAGGGACAGGGGAATTCTACGAGCAGTACTTC.

This clonotype was recorded at least ten times. J is TRBJ2-1 and V is TRBV7-9, with 11 bases that match TRBD2. The V and J ends lost 2 bases and 8 bases, in that order; junction bases with no gene match: 14. Germline CDR1 is SEHNR and CDR2 is FQNEAQ (reference sequence). This CDR3 spans 18 amino acids. CDR3 nucleotide sequence: TGTGCCAGCAGCTTACCTCCTATAGCGGGAGGGCCTTGGTATGAGCAGTTCTTC. Encoded protein: CASSLPPIAGGPWYEQFF.

This clonotype was picked up a small number of times. The J gene is TRBJ2-2, the V gene TRBV4-1; D is undetermined. The ends were cut back, 2 bases at V and 0 bases at J, with 13 bases in the middle. Looked up from germline, CDR1 is MGHRA and CDR2 is YSYEKL. The CDR3 is 17 residues long. As DNA, the CDR3 is TGCGCCAGCAGCCAAAGGCTGCTAGGACCGAACACCGGGGAGCTGTTTTTT. Translating it yields CASSQRLLGPNTGELFF.

The table lists this clonotype with many counts. This chain uses TRBV28 with TRBJ1-2; D is ambiguous. CDR1 is MDHEN, CDR2 SYDVKM, per germline. The CDR3 length is 11 residues. The V gene lost 10 bases and the J gene lost 5 bases, with 11 bases spanning the gap. The CDR3 nucleotides are TGTGCCACCGATTGGGGATATGGCTACACCTTC. It is translated as CATDWGYGYTF.

The table lists this clonotype with a few counts. J is TRBJ2-1 and V is TRBV19, with 14 bases fitting TRBD2. The trim removed 5 bases at V and 0 bases at J, leaving 9 bases unmatched. This CDR3 is 19 amino acids long. In germline, CDR1 is LNHDA, CDR2 SQIVND (reference sequence). The CDR3 sequence: CASSPGGLAGANSYNEQFF. The CDR3 DNA reads TGTGCCAGTAGTCCTGGGGGACTAGCGGGGGCAAACTCCTACAATGAGCAGTTCTTC.

This clonotype was counted many times. The chain carries TRBV6-5 and TRBJ1-6; D is ambiguous. Trimming pared 0 bases from V and 8 bases from J, leaving 17 bases between. This CDR3 spans 17 amino acids. The germline V gene encodes CDR1 MNHEY and CDR2 SVGAGI. CDR3 amino acids: CASSYSRPNAAYSPLHF. DNA for the CDR3: TGTGCCAGCAGTTACTCTCGCCCCAACGCGGCTTATTCACCCCTCCACTTT.

This clonotype was seen only a few times. The chain uses TRBV4-3 and TRBJ2-7, with 11 bases aligning to TRBD2. In germline, CDR1 is LGHNA, CDR2 YSLEER. V lost 4 bases to trimming and J lost 4 bases; unmatched junction nucleotides: 15. The length of the CDR3 is 18 residues. In DNA form, the CDR3 reads TGCGCCAGCAGCCTGGGACTAGCGGCGGGGCCGCCTGGATACGAGCAGTACTTC. It yields the protein CASSLGLAAGPPGYEQYF.

This clonotype was counted many times. This sequence joins TRBV12-3 or TRBV12-4 and TRBJ1-5, with TRBD1 matching 7 bases. The CDR3 spans 16 residues. V was clipped by 2 bases and J by 0 bases; unmatched bases: 4. The CDR3 coding sequence is TGTGCCAGCAGTTTATACGGGGACAGTAGCAATCAGCCCCAGCATTTT. Encoded protein: CASSLYGDSSNQPQHF.

This clonotype was seen many times. V usage is TRBV2 and J usage is TRBJ2-5, with a weak D call TRBD2 (5 bases). Germline CDR1 is SNHLY and CDR2 is FYNNEI. The CDR3 runs 12 residues. With 9 bases removed from V and 0 bases from J, the gap between germline ends came to 8 bases. The CDR3 DNA follows: TGTGCCAGTTCCGGGAACCAAGAGACCCAGTACTTC. Its translation: CASSGNQETQYF.

This clonotype came up many times. The chain joins TRBV2 to TRBJ2-5, with D tentatively TRBD1 or TRBD2 (5 bases each). With 4 bases removed from V and 1 base from J, the gap between germline ends came to 13 bases. The V gene's germline CDR1 is SNHLY and CDR2 FYNNEI. The length of the CDR3 is 15 residues. CDR3 sequence: CASSALTGTQETQYF. CDR3 DNA: TGTGCCAGCAGTGCCCTAACGGGGACCCAAGAGACCCAGTACTTC.

This clonotype was counted many times. The genes are TRBV11-2 and TRBJ2-2, with D hard to call. The germline V gene has CDR1 SGHAT and CDR2 FQNNGV. V lost 6 bases and J 6 bases, leaving 14 bases between the germline ends. This CDR3 region has 14 residues. CDR3 coding DNA: TGTGCCAGCAGAAGCTACTTCGCTCCCGGGGAGCTGTTTTTT. Protein: CASRSYFAPGELFF.

At least ten counts were recorded for this clonotype. The V gene is TRBV5-5, the J gene TRBJ2-2; D not certain. V was cut by 6 bases and J by 4 bases, with 13 bases left in between. There are 14 residues in the CDR3. Per the germline V gene, CDR1 is SGHKS and CDR2 is YYEKEE (reference sequence). The CDR3 bases are TGTGCCAGCACCATCGGACCTACCACCGGGGAGCTGTTTTTT. Amino acids: CASTIGPTTGELFF.

The table lists this clonotype with many counts. This rearrangement joins TRBV12-3 or TRBV12-4 to TRBJ2-4, with D perhaps matching TRBD1 (6 bases). V was clipped by 6 bases and J by 1 base, with 19 bases between them. The CDR3 contains 17 residues. The CDR3 DNA reads as TGTGCCAGCAGCCTGACAGCAATAACAGGGGCCAAAAACATTCAGTACTTC. Translating it yields CASSLTAITGAKNIQYF.